What follows are 22 T cell receptor beta chains derived from one specimen sequenced in a study of T cells in Graves' hyperthyroidism and ophthalmopathy (dated by TCRdb to the late 2010s). The library came from multiplex PCR. Reads for this sample came from an Illumina HiSeq 2000. The TCR beta CDR3 regions were amplified from the RNA transcripts. The TCR CDR3 was subjected to a first round of RT-PCR using the HTBI primer set and the Qiagen OneStep RT-PCR kit. TCRdb reprocessed the public reads (quality trimming at Q25 with fastp, clone calling with MiXCR) and kept in-frame beta chains. Each CDR3 protein gets just one entry, which takes the most common genes and DNA from the rows behind it. The sample records roughly 380,000 distinct CDR3 sequences, roughly 14% of which are singletons. Clones ranked in the top ten supply less than 25% of the sample. The sequencing input was blood. These receptors were collected from a man younger than 45 with Graves' hyperthyroidism that later progressed to Graves' ophthalmopathy.

The rearrangement links TRBV5-5 to TRBJ2-5, with 7 bases that match TRBD1. V lost 4 bases to trimming and J lost 11 bases; unmatched junction nucleotides: 17. There are 15 residues in the CDR3. Germline V lookup: CDR1 SGHKS, CDR2 YYEKEE (reference sequence). This CDR3 reads CASSLLQGNSRSQYF. The CDR3 DNA sequence: TGTGCCAGCAGCCTCCTACAGGGGAACTCACGGTCTCAGTACTTC.

The chain recombines TRBV18 with TRBJ2-2; 8 bases fit TRBD2. Trimming at V came to 3 bases and at J to 2 bases, leaving 11 bases not matched to a gene. From germline, CDR1 is KGHSH and CDR2 LQKENI. This CDR3 has 18 amino acids. The CDR3 protein is CASSPFKRGTVNTGELFF. The CDR3 DNA is TGTGCCAGCTCACCGTTCAAGCGGGGGACGGTTAACACCGGGGAGCTGTTTTTT.

In its sample, this clonotype was seen many times. DNA of the CDR3: TGTGCCAGCAGCTTAGTCTTTGGAAACACCATATATTTT. Its translation: CASSLVFGNTIYF. The chain carries TRBV11-3 and TRBJ1-3; the D is unclear. V lost 1 base and J lost 3, with 4 bases in between. This CDR3 is built from 13 residues. Germline-derived CDR1 and CDR2 are SGHNT and YENEEA.

This CDR3 is CSARPLTGGEESEKLFF. CDR3 DNA sequence: TGCAGTGCTAGACCCCTCACAGGGGGCGAAGAGAGTGAAAAACTGTTTTTT. The V call is TRBV20-1, the J call TRBJ1-4; 9 bases match TRBD1. Germline CDR1 reads DFQATT; CDR2 reads SNEGSKA (reference sequence). V lost 2 bases to trimming and J lost 7 bases; unmatched junction nucleotides: 14. The CDR3 covers 17 residues.

This clonotype came up many times. V is TRBV7-9 and J is TRBJ1-1; 8 positions match TRBD1. After removal of 6 bases from V and 4 bases from J, the junction contained 4 bases not matched to a gene. CDR1 is SEHNR and CDR2 is FQNEAQ in the germline V gene (reference sequence). The CDR3 has 13 residues. CDR3 sequence reads: CASSPTGGTEAFF. In DNA, the CDR3 is TGTGCCAGCAGTCCAACAGGGGGCACTGAAGCTTTCTTT.

This clonotype was found many times. The J gene is TRBJ2-3, the V gene TRBV10-2; TRBD1 matches 11 bases. The CDR3 sequence is 17 residues long. From germline, CDR1 is WSHSY and CDR2 SAAADI. The ends lost 6 bases at V and 0 bases at J; junction bases unmatched: 8. CDR3 coding DNA: TGCGCCAGCAGAAGGACAGGGGGCCTAACTAGCACAGATACGCAGTATTTT. This translates into CASRRTGGLTSTDTQYF.

Points on this clonotype: Given the absence of the conserved phenylalanine or tryptophan at the CDR3 end, a read error is likely. V is TRBV28 and J is TRBJ2-5; TRBD1 aligns across 11 bases. The germline V gene encodes CDR1 MDHEN and CDR2 SYDVKM. This CDR3 is 15 amino acids long. V lost 3 bases, J lost 3 bases, and 3 bases stayed unmatched. This CDR3 reads CASSLGGQGEETQYL. In nucleotides, the CDR3 is TGTGCCAGCAGTTTGGGGGGACAGGGGGAAGAGACCCAGTACCTC.

This clonotype was recorded a few times. The chain carries TRBV5-4 and TRBJ2-1; 8 bases align to TRBD1. This CDR3 comprises 16 residues. Unmatched junction bases numbered 5, after V lost 0 bases and J lost 3 bases. Germline V gene sequence: CDR1 SGHNT, CDR2 YYREEE (reference sequence). The CDR3 coding sequence is TGTGCCAGCAGCTTGGATTCAGGGGGCATCTACAATGAGCAGTTCTTC. It encodes CASSLDSGGIYNEQFF.

This clonotype appeared many times. CDR3 sequence: CASSSGHTEAFF. CDR3 bases: TGCGCCAGCAGCTCAGGCCACACTGAAGCTTTCTTT. The chain carries TRBV5-1 and TRBJ1-1; D uncertain. The V end was cut by 3 bases, the J end by 3 bases, with 6 bases between. Germline-derived CDR1 and CDR2 are SGHRS and YFSETQ. The length of the CDR3 is 12 residues. Variable domain in full (rest from reference TRBV5-1 and TRBJ1-1): KAGVTQTPRYLIKTRGQQVTLSCSPISGHRSVSWYQQTPGQGLQFLFEYFSETQRNKGNFPGRFSGRQFSNSRSEMNVSTLELGDSALYLCASSSGHTEAFFGQGTRLTVV.

This chain uses TRBV4-2 with TRBJ2-5, with 7 bases lining up with TRBD1. This CDR3 spans 14 amino acids. From germline, CDR1 is LGHNA and CDR2 YNFKEQ. The V gene end was trimmed by 3 bases and the J gene end by 2 bases; junction bases not matched to a gene: 3. As DNA, the CDR3 is TGTGCCAGCAGCCACCGGGACAGTCAAGAGACCCAGTACTTC. This encodes CASSHRDSQETQYF.

There are many counts of this clonotype. The V and J genes are TRBV24-1 and TRBJ2-1, with TRBD2 matching 8 bases. The length of the CDR3 is 16 residues. CDR1 and CDR2 (germline): KGHDR, SFDVKD. The V segment lost 4 bases and the J segment 0 bases; nucleotides outside the gene matches: 4. The DNA of the CDR3 is TGTGCCACCAGTGACCCCGGGACTAGCTCCTACAATGAGCAGTTCTTC. Residues: CATSDPGTSSYNEQFF.

This clonotype was detected a few times. The CDR3 DNA sequence: TGTGCCAGCAGCTTGGGAGACGATTGGGGGACCGGGGAGCTGTTTTTT. This gives the protein CASSLGDDWGTGELFF. V gene TRBV5-5 combines with J gene TRBJ2-2; D is perhaps TRBD1 or TRBD2 (5 bases each). CDR1 SGHKS and CDR2 YYEKEE come from the germline V gene (reference sequence). CDR3 length: 16 residues. V lost 0 bases and J 5 bases, leaving 14 bases between the germline ends.

This clonotype was seen a few times. The chain employs TRBV9 and TRBJ2-5; 9 bases line up with TRBD2. Unmatched junction bases numbered 11, after V lost 0 bases and J lost 5 bases. CDR1 is SGDLS, CDR2 YYNGEE, per germline. The CDR3 spans 17 residues. The CDR3 reads CASSVVAGGPSLETQYF. The CDR3 nucleotides read TGTGCCAGCAGCGTAGTGGCGGGGGGGCCGTCTTTGGAGACCCAGTACTTC.

This clonotype was seen ten or more times. V usage is TRBV27 and J usage is TRBJ2-3; D is undetermined. Looked up from germline, CDR1 is MNHEY and CDR2 is SMNVEV (reference sequence). V was pared by 5 bases and J by 2 bases, with 17 bases between. The CDR3 is 16 residues long. Here the CDR3 reads CASSPPPRGFTDTQYF. DNA of the CDR3: TGTGCCAGCAGTCCGCCCCCCCGCGGCTTCACAGATACGCAGTATTTT.

This clonotype was detected ten times or more. This chain connects TRBV28 to TRBJ1-5; D gene unclear. CDR1 and CDR2 from the germline V gene are MDHEN and SYDVKM. The V gene lost 6 bases and the J gene lost 3 bases, with 12 bases spanning the gap. CDR3 length: 14 amino acids. For the CDR3, the DNA is TGTGCCAGCAGGGAAGGCTTGGTCAATCAGCCCCAGCATTTT. Its protein product is CASREGLVNQPQHF.

In the case of this clonotype: A read error may be the cause here, since a much bigger clone is one base away. V and J are TRBV5-1 and TRBJ2-7; TRBD1 matches at 9 bases. The CDR3 is 15 residues long. Germline-derived CDR1 and CDR2 are SGHRS and YFSETQ. DNA for the CDR3: TGCGCCAGCGGCTTGGGAGGGACAGGGTCCCACGAGCAGTACTTC. Translating it yields CASGLGGTGSHEQYF.

This clonotype was detected ten times or more. The J gene is TRBJ1-6, the V gene TRBV28; 8 positions match TRBD1. This CDR3 has 13 amino acids. Unmatched junction bases numbered 7, after V lost 10 bases and J lost 8 bases. Germline CDR1 and CDR2: MDHEN and SYDVKM. CDR3 in amino acids: CAITDREYSPLHF. The CDR3 DNA follows: TGTGCCATTACGGACAGGGAGTATTCACCCCTCCACTTT. The full variable domain, rest sourced from reference TRBV28 and TRBJ1-6, is DVKVTQSSRYLVKRTGEKVFLECVQDMDHENMFWYRQDPGLGLRLIYFSYDVKMKEKGDIPEGYSVSREKKERFSLILESASTNQTSMYLCAITDREYSPLHFGNGTRLTVT.

Only one count was recorded for this clonotype. This chain uses TRBV19 with TRBJ1-5; D is unclear. This CDR3 region has 15 residues. V lost 4 bases, J lost 0 bases, and 10 bases lay in between. In germline, CDR1 is LNHDA, CDR2 SQIVND (reference sequence). CDR3: CASSTMSYSNQPQHF. The CDR3 nucleotides are TGTGCCAGTAGTACGATGTCGTATAGCAATCAGCCCCAGCATTTT.

J is TRBJ2-7 and V is TRBV4-1, with 8 positions matching TRBD2. The CDR3 length is 16 residues. J gave up 4 bases and V 0 bases, and 8 bases lay outside the gene matches. Germline CDR1 and CDR2: MGHRA and YSYEKL. CDR3 sequence (DNA): TGCGCCAGCAGCCAAGACGAAGCGGGGGTATTATACGAGCAGTACTTC. Amino acid sequence: CASSQDEAGVLYEQYF.

This clonotype was counted at least ten times. The chain carries TRBV20-1 and TRBJ2-1; 11 nucleotides match TRBD2. The CDR3 sequence is 14 residues long. Unmatched junction bases numbered 8, after V lost 6 bases and J lost 7 bases. Looked up from germline, CDR1 is DFQATT and CDR2 is SNEGSKA (reference sequence). CDR3 loop: CSASRLAGWNEQFF. CDR3 DNA: TGCAGTGCGTCGAGACTAGCGGGGTGGAATGAGCAGTTCTTC.

At least ten counts were recorded for this clonotype. The chain recombines TRBV11-2 with TRBJ2-5, with D unclear. CDR1 and CDR2 from the germline V gene are SGHAT and FQNNGV. With 5 bases removed from V and 5 bases from J, the gap between germline ends came to 9 bases. This CDR3 has 12 amino acids. CDR3 loop: CASSKDGETQYF. DNA of the CDR3: TGTGCCAGCAGCAAGGATGGGGAGACCCAGTACTTC.

The chain employs TRBV18 and TRBJ2-5; maybe TRBD2 (6 bases). Germline CDR1 and CDR2: KGHSH and LQKENI. This CDR3 is 13 amino acids long. Trimming took 2 bases from V and 4 from J, leaving 8 bases between them. CDR3 protein: CASSPAGSETQYF. DNA for the CDR3: TGTGCCAGCTCACCAGCGGGGTCAGAGACCCAGTACTTC.